The next 21 T cell receptor beta chains were all read from a single sample in a study of blood T cells in healthy people across ages. Primed by a sample-barcoded 5' primer and a J-beta primer mix, a second PCR proceeded for 7 to 11 cycles. TCRdb independently ran MiXCR on the 5' RACE reads; one entry per CDR3 protein. Of approximately 820,000 distinct CDR3 sequences in the sample, around two fifths are singletons; the top ten hold roughly 19%. Sequencing was performed on blood. Every receptor here comes from a man in his fifties or sixties in good health.

Turning to this clonotype: The junction does not match germline at one end; this may be a read error. The chain recombines TRBV4-2 with TRBJ2-7, with TRBD2 as a possible D gene (5 bases). This CDR3 region has 13 residues. Per the germline V gene, CDR1 is LGHNA and CDR2 is YNFKEQ. CDR3 nucleotides: TGTGCCAACAGCCAAGAGGGTAGCTACGAGCAGTACTTC. Translated, it gives CANSQEGSYEQYF.

The chain recombines TRBV20-1 with TRBJ1-2; 7 bases agree with TRBD1. The V and J ends lost 3 bases and 1 base, in that order; junction bases with no gene match: 14. CDR3 size: 17 residues. The V gene's germline CDR1 is DFQATT and CDR2 SNEGSKA (reference sequence). As DNA, the CDR3 is TGCAGTGCTAGGGCGGACAGGCGATATTTTAATAACTATGGCTACACCTTC. Its translation is CSARADRRYFNNYGYTF.

The chain employs TRBV20-1 and TRBJ2-1, with unresolved D. Germline V gene lookup returns CDR1 DFQATT and CDR2 SNEGSKA (reference sequence). The V and J ends lost 5 bases and 9 bases respectively, with 17 bases between them. The CDR3 spans 13 residues. The CDR3 sequence: CSAQVRESSEQFF. In nucleotides, the CDR3 is TGCAGTGCTCAGGTGAGAGAGAGCAGTGAGCAGTTCTTC.

The chain joins TRBV11-2 to TRBJ2-7; 8 positions match TRBD1. CDR1 is SGHAT and CDR2 is FQNNGV in the germline V gene. The CDR3 length is 14 residues. With V trimmed by 2 bases and J by 7 bases, 7 bases remained unmatched. The CDR3 protein is CASSLRTGSPEQYF. The CDR3 bases are TGTGCCAGCAGCTTACGGACAGGGAGTCCTGAGCAGTACTTC.

The J gene is TRBJ1-6, the V gene TRBV5-5; 9 nucleotides align to TRBD1. J gave up 7 bases and V 4 bases, and 6 bases lay outside the gene matches. Germline CDR1 is SGHKS and CDR2 is YYEKEE (reference sequence). There are 15 residues in the CDR3. CDR3 DNA sequence: TGTGCCAGCAGCCCAGGGACAGGGCAAAATTCACCCCTCCACTTT. Protein product: CASSPGTGQNSPLHF.

J is TRBJ1-1 and V is TRBV20-1, with 7 bases matching TRBD1. V was clipped by 7 bases and J by 6 bases; unmatched bases: 8. The CDR3 sequence is 12 residues long. Germline lookup yields CDR1 DFQATT and CDR2 SNEGSKA (reference sequence). The CDR3 loop reads CSGTRDSPEAFF. The CDR3 nucleotides read TGCAGTGGCACCAGGGACAGCCCTGAAGCTTTCTTT.

This rearrangement joins TRBV15 to TRBJ1-1, with a weak D call TRBD1 (5 bases). Germline loops: CDR1 LNHNV, CDR2 YYDKDF (reference sequence). Trimming removed 1 base at V and 4 bases at J, with 10 bases between. This CDR3 contains 14 residues. CDR3 loop: CATSRVDRPTEAFF. DNA of the CDR3: TGTGCCACCAGCAGAGTCGACAGACCCACTGAAGCTTTCTTT.

V usage is TRBV14 and J usage is TRBJ1-6, with D tentatively TRBD1 (6 bases). CDR1 SGHDN and CDR2 FVKESK come from the germline V gene. V shed 0 bases and J shed 7 bases, with 10 bases lying between them. This CDR3 is built from 15 residues. The CDR3 sequence: CASSQETGPNSPLHF. The CDR3 region has the DNA TGTGCCAGCAGCCAAGAGACAGGCCCAAATTCACCCCTCCACTTT.

This chain joins TRBV2 and TRBJ1-2; D gene ambiguous. Trimming removed 3 bases from V and 10 bases from J, with 12 bases in between. Germline assignment: CDR1 SNHLY and CDR2 FYNNEI. CDR3 length: 12 amino acids. The chain's CDR3 is CASSEAVWPYTF. CDR3 DNA sequence: TGTGCCAGCAGTGAGGCCGTGTGGCCCTACACCTTC.

The rearrangement uses TRBV3-1 and TRBJ1-4; no clear D gene. Germline CDR1 reads LGHDT; CDR2 reads YNNKEL (reference sequence). CDR3 length equals 13 residues. V shed 1 base and J shed 10 bases, with 10 bases lying between them. The CDR3 DNA reads as TGTGCCAGCAGCCAAGTCGGGGTAGGAAAACTGTTTTTT. This sequence encodes CASSQVGVGKLFF.

This clonotype has only one observation. A read error is possible here, since a much larger clone lies one base away. The gene calls are TRBV29-1 and TRBJ1-2, with D uncertain. The CDR3 consists of 14 residues. From germline, CDR1 is SQVTM and CDR2 ANQGSEA. V lost 3 bases, J lost 7 bases, and 18 bases lay in between. This chain's CDR3 is CSVDLAAPMGGYTF. CDR3 DNA: TGCAGCGTTGACCTAGCCGCCCCTATGGGTGGCTACACCTTC.

The rearrangement uses TRBV2 and TRBJ1-5; D ambiguous. Trimming left V 6 bases short and J 5 bases short, with 14 bases between. CDR1 is SNHLY, CDR2 FYNNEI, per germline. The CDR3 has 14 amino acids. In DNA, the CDR3 is TGTGCCAGCAGCGGGATGTCTAGTTATCAGCCCCAGCATTTT. Amino acid sequence: CASSGMSSYQPQHF.

Only a few counts were recorded for this clonotype. The rearrangement links TRBV20-1 to TRBJ2-3; 8 positions match TRBD1. Per germline, CDR1 DFQATT and CDR2 SNEGSKA (reference sequence). The ends lost 2 bases at V and 5 bases at J; junction bases unmatched: 3. The CDR3 totals 13 residues. CDR3 nucleotide sequence: TGCAGTGCTAGAAGGACAGGGAAAGATACGCAGTATTTT. Translating gives CSARRTGKDTQYF.

This clonotype has just a few counts. This chain connects TRBV2 to TRBJ2-4, with D hard to call. The J call may be incorrect, as the DNA end agrees better with TRBJ2-5. The CDR3 covers 13 residues. Per germline, CDR1 SNHLY and CDR2 FYNNEI. The CDR3 spells CASRINLVETQYF. The CDR3 region has the DNA TGTGCCAGCAGGATTAACCTCGTAGAGACCCAGTACTTC.

The chain joins TRBV7-3 to TRBJ2-7; 9 bases are a match to TRBD2. Trimming at V came to 0 bases and at J to 7 bases, leaving 16 bases not matched to a gene. The CDR3 covers 18 residues. The germline CDR1 and CDR2 sequences are SGHTA and FQGTGA. This CDR3 reads CASSLTAPLAGFLNEQYF. In nucleotides, the CDR3 is TGTGCCAGCAGCTTAACCGCGCCACTAGCGGGTTTTCTCAATGAGCAGTACTTC.

The chain recombines TRBV2 with TRBJ2-2; D possibly corresponds to TRBD2 (6 bases). The CDR3 is 13 amino acids. V was shortened by 7 bases and J by 4 bases, with 10 bases between the two germline ends. CDR1 is SNHLY, CDR2 FYNNEI, per germline. As DNA, the CDR3 is TGTGCCAGCATCGGGGGTGGCACCGGGGAGCTGTTTTTT. It specifies CASIGGGTGELFF.

This chain uses TRBV20-1 with TRBJ2-4; TRBD2 might be the D (6 bases). Germline-derived CDR1 and CDR2 are DFQATT and SNEGSKA (reference sequence). The CDR3 is 14 residues long. Trimming removed 2 bases at V and 0 bases at J, with 8 bases between. CDR3 region: CSARRGLAKNIQYF. The CDR3 nucleotides read TGCAGTGCTAGAAGGGGACTAGCCAAAAACATTCAGTACTTC.

V and J are TRBV5-5 and TRBJ2-3, with 8 nucleotides matching TRBD1. CDR1 and CDR2 from the germline V gene are SGHKS and YYEKEE (reference sequence). Trimming cost V 1 base and J 3 bases; bases outside gene matches: 7. The CDR3 is 16 residues long. CDR3 in amino acids: CASSLFVTGATDTQYF. The CDR3 region has the DNA TGTGCCAGCAGCTTGTTCGTGACAGGGGCGACAGATACGCAGTATTTT.

This chain links TRBV28 with TRBJ2-7, with D uncertain. CDR3 length: 12 residues. The V gene lost 5 bases and the J gene lost 6 bases, with 11 bases spanning the gap. From germline, CDR1 is MDHEN and CDR2 SYDVKM. The CDR3 loop is CASSALPGEQYF. The CDR3 bases are TGTGCCAGCAGTGCCCTGCCTGGCGAGCAGTACTTC.

This clonotype was picked up a small number of times. The chain joins TRBV11-2 to TRBJ1-6; TRBD1 is a possible D gene (6 bases). The V gene's germline CDR1 is SGHAT and CDR2 FQNNGV. The CDR3 loop spans 17 amino acids. Trimming took 4 bases from V and 0 from J, leaving 13 bases between them. As DNA, the CDR3 is TGTGCCAGCAGCTCCGGGACACGGAGCTCCTATAATTCACCCCTCCACTTT. The encoded protein is CASSSGTRSSYNSPLHF.

V gene TRBV28 combines with J gene TRBJ1-2; no clear D. The CDR3 spans 12 residues. Germline CDR1 is MDHEN and CDR2 is SYDVKM. Trimming removed 6 bases from V and 4 bases from J, with 9 bases in between. Here the CDR3 reads CASRSGSYGYTF. CDR3 in DNA: TGTGCCAGCAGGTCCGGATCCTATGGCTACACCTTC.